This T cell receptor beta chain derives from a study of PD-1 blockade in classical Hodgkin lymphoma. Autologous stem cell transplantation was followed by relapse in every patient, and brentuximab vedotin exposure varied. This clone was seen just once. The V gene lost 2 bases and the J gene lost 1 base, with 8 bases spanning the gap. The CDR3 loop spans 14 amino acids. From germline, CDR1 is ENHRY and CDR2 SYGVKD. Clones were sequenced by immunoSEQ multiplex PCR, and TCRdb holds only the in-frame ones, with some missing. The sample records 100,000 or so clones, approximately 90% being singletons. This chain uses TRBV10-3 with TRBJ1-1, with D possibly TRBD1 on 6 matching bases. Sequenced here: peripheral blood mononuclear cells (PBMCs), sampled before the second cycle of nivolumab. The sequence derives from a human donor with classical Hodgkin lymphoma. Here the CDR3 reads CAISEAGANTEAFF. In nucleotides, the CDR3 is TGTGCCATCAGTGAGGCGGGGGCGAACACTGAAGCTTTCTTT.